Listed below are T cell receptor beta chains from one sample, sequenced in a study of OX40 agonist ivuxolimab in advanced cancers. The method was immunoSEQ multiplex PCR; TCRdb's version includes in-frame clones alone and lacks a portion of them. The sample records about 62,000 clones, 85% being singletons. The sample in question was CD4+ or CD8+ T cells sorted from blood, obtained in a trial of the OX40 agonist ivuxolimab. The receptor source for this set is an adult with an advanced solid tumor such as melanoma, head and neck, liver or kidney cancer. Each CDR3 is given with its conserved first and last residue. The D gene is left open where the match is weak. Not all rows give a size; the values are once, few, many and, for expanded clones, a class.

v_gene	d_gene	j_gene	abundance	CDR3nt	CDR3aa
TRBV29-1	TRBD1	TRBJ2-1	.	TGCAGCGTTAGACAGGGCTCCTACAATGAGCAGTTCTTC	CSVRQGSYNEQFF
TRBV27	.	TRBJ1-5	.	TGTGCCAGCGCCTACACAGGCGTTTCGGCCCAGCATTTT	CASAYTGVSAQHF
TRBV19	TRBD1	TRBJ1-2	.	TGTGCCAGTAGTACCCCGGACAGGGCCCAAAACTATGGCTACACCTTC	CASSTPDRAQNYGYTF
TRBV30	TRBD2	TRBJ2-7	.	TGTGCCGGAAGGGCTAGCGGGAGGTACGAGCAGTACTTC	CAGRASGRYEQYF
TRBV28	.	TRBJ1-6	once	TGTGCCAGCAGTTCTCCCGCGGCACCCCTCCACTTT	CASSSPAAPLHF
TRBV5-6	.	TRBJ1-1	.	TGTGCCAGCAGCTACAGGGAAAGAGCTTTCTTT	CASSYRERAFF
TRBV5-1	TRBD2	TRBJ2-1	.	TGCGCCAGCAGCTCCGGGACTAGCGGGACCAATGAGCAGTTCTTC	CASSSGTSGTNEQFF
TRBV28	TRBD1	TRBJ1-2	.	TGTGCCAGCAGTTTATCAGCAGGGGGTATCCTCTATGGCTACACCTTC	CASSLSAGGILYGYTF
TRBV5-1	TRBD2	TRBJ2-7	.	TGCGCCAGCAGACTAGCGGGAGGGCCTACATTCTACGAGCAGTACTTC	CASRLAGGPTFYEQYF
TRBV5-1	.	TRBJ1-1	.	TGCGCCAGCAGTTTACGCAGTGGGACAATGAACACTGAAGCTTTCTTT	CASSLRSGTMNTEAFF
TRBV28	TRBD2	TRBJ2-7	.	TGTGCCAGCAGTTCCCCGGCTAGCGGGATATCCTACGAGCAGTACTTC	CASSSPASGISYEQYF
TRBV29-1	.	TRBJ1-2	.	TGCAGCGTGCTATTAAAGGGGGGTGGCTACACCTTC	CSVLLKGGGYTF
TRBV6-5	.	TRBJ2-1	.	TGTGCCAGCAGCTCCGGGGGCTTCTCCTACAATGAGCAGTTCTTC	CASSSGGFSYNEQFF
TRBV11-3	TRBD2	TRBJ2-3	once	TGTGCCAGCAGCCTTAGCGGGAGGGCCGCAGATACGCAGTATTTT	CASSLSGRAADTQYF
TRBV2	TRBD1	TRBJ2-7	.	TGTGCCAGCAGTGACCCCAGGGGGCGCTACGAGCAGTACTTC	CASSDPRGRYEQYF
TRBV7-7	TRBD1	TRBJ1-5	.	TGTGCTAGCAGTTCCCCGGACAGGGTATTGTCAGGCAATCAGCCCCAGCATTTT	CASSSPDRVLSGNQPQHF
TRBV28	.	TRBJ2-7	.	TGTGCCAGCAGTTTACAGGGGCGCGTTAAGTACGAGCAGTACTTC	CASSLQGRVKYEQYF
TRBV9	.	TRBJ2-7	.	TGTGCCAGTACCCGGGACCCGACGTACTACGAGCAGTACTTC	CASTRDPTYYEQYF
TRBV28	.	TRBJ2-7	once	TGTGCCAGCAGTACAGGGAACTACGAGCAGTACTTC	CASSTGNYEQYF
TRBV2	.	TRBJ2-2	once	TGTGCCAGCAGTGATTGGGGTACCGGGGAGCTGTTTTTT	CASSDWGTGELFF
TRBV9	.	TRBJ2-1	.	TGTGCCAGCAGCGGCGGGATTTTCTCAAGCAATGAGCAGTTCTTC	CASSGGIFSSNEQFF
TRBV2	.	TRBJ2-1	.	TGTGCCAGCAGTGAAAGGCAGGGGCTAGACAATGAGCAGTTCTTC	CASSERQGLDNEQFF
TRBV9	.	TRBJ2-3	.	TGTGCCAGCAGCCCCGAGTCGGGTACGCAGTATTTT	CASSPESGTQYF
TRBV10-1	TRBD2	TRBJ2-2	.	TGCGCCAGCAGAGCGGGGATGAGCACCGGGGAGCTGTTTTTT	CASRAGMSTGELFF
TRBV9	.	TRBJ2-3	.	TGTGCCAGCAACCTCCGGTCCCGAGGGGATACGCAGTATTTT	CASNLRSRGDTQYF
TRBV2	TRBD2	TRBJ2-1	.	TGTGCCAGCAGTGCGACTAGCGGGAGTTACAATGAGCAGTTCTTC	CASSATSGSYNEQFF
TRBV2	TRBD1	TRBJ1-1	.	TGTGCCAGCAGTTCCCCGGACAGGGGTCGGGCTGAAGCTTTCTTT	CASSSPDRGRAEAFF
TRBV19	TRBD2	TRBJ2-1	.	TGTGCCAGTACCCCGCCGATGGTAGGGACTAGTAGCTCCTACAATGAGCAGTTCTTC	CASTPPMVGTSSSYNEQFF
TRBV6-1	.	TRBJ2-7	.	TGTGCCAGCAGGTTTGGGTCTGACTACGAGCAGTACTTC	CASRFGSDYEQYF
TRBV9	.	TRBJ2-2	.	TGTGCCAGCACCAAGAGGTCTGGTCCCGGGGAGCTGTTTTTT	CASTKRSGPGELFF
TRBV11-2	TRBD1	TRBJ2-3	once	TGTGCCAGCAGCTTAGCTGGACAGGGGGCAATAGATACGCAGTATTTT	CASSLAGQGAIDTQYF
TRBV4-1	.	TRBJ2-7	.	TGCGCCAGCAGCCAAGTGGACAAGGGCTACGAGCAGTACTTC	CASSQVDKGYEQYF
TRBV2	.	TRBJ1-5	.	TGTGCCAGCAGTGGGTCGGGGGGAGGTCAGCCCCAGCATTTT	CASSGSGGGQPQHF
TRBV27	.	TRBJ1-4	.	TGTGCCAGCAGTTTATACGGGGGCCAGGCAACTAATGAAAAACTGTTTTTT	CASSLYGGQATNEKLFF
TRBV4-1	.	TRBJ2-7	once	TGCGCCAGCAGCCAAATCGAAAGAACAGGGTCTTTAGACGAGCAGTACTTC	CASSQIERTGSLDEQYF
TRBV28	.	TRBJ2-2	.	TGTGCCAGCAGCGTATCGAACACCGGGGAGCTGTTTTTT	CASSVSNTGELFF
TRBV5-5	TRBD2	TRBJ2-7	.	TGTGCCAGCAGCTCCCGACTAGCGGGAGGATCCTACGAGCAGTACTTC	CASSSRLAGGSYEQYF
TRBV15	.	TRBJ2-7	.	TGTGCCACCAGCAGGGACAACTCCTACGAGCAGTACTTC	CATSRDNSYEQYF
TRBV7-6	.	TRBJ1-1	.	TGTGCCAGCAGCCCACAAAGCACTGAAGCTTTCTTT	CASSPQSTEAFF
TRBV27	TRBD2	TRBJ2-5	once	TGTGCCAGCAGTTTGTTCCTAGCGGGGGGGCGTGAGACCCAGTACTTC	CASSLFLAGGRETQYF
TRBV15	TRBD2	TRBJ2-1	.	TGTGCCACCAGCCCCCCAGCGGGAGCCCTCCGGCATGAGCAGTTCTTC	CATSPPAGALRHEQFF
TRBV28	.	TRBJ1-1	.	TGTGCCAGCAGTTCCCCAGGGGCAGGGCGCACTGAAGCTTTCTTT	CASSSPGAGRTEAFF
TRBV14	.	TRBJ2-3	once	TGTGCCAGCAGCCAAGACTATAGGGGAGGAGATACGCAGTATTTT	CASSQDYRGGDTQYF
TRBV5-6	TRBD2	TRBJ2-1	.	TGTGCCAGCAGCCCGACTAGCGGGGGGGTCTTTAGGAATGAGCAGTTCTTC	CASSPTSGGVFRNEQFF
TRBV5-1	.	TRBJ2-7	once	TGCGCCAGCAGCTTAGGACAAGCCGGCGAGCAGTACTTC	CASSLGQAGEQYF